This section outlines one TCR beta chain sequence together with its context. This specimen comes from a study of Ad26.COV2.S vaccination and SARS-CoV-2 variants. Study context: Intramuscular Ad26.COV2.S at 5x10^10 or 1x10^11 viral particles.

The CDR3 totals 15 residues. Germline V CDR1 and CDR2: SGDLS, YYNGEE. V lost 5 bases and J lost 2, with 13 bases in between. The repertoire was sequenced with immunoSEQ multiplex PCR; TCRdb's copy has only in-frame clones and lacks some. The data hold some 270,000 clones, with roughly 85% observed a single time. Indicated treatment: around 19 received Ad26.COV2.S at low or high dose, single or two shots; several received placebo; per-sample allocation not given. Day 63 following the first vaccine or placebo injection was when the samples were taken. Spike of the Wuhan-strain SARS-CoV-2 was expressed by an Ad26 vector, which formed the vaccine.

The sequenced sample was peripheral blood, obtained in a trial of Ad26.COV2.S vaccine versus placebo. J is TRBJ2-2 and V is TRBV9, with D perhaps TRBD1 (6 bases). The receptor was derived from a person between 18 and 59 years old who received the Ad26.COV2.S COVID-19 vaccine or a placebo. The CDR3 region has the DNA TGTGCCAGCAGTACTGGGACACCCAACACCGGGGAGCTGTTTTTT. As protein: CASSTGTPNTGELFF.